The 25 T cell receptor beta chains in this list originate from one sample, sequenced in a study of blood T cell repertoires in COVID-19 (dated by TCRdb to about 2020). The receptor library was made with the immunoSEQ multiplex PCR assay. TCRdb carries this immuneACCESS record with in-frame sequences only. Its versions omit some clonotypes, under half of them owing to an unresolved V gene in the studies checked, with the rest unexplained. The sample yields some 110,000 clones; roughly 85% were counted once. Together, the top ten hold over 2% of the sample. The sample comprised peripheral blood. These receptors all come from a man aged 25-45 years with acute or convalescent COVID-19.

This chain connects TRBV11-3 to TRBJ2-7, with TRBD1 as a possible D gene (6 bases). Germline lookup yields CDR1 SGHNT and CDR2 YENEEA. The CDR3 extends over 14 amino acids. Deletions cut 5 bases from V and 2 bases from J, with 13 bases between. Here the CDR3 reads CASSHRDKPYEQYF. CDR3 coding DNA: TGTGCCAGCAGCCACCGGGACAAACCCTACGAGCAGTACTTC.

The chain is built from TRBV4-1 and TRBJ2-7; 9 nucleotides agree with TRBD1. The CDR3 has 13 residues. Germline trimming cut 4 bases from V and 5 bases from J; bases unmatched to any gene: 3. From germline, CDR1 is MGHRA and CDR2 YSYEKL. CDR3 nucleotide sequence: TGCGCCAGCAGCCCGACAGGGGGGGACGAGCAGTACTTC. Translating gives CASSPTGGDEQYF.

In nucleotides, the CDR3 is TGTGCCAGCAGCGGAACAGGGGATCGTTATCAGCCCCAGCATTTT. It is translated as CASSGTGDRYQPQHF. This rearrangement joins TRBV5-6 to TRBJ1-5, with 7 bases identical to TRBD1. Germline-derived CDR1 and CDR2 are SGHDT and YYEEEE. This CDR3 comprises 15 residues. Trimming at V came to 4 bases and at J to 5 bases, leaving 9 bases not matched to a gene. Complete variable domain (other parts from reference TRBV5-6 and TRBJ1-5): DAGVTQSPTHLIKTRGQQVTLRCSPKSGHDTVSWYQQALGQGPQFIFQYYEEEERQRGNFPDRFSGHQFPNYSSELNVNALLLGDSALYLCASSGTGDRYQPQHFGDGTRLSIL.

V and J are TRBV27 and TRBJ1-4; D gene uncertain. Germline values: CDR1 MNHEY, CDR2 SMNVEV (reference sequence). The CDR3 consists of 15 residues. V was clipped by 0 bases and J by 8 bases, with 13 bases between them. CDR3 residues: CASSLSAGGFEKLFF. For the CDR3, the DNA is TGTGCCAGCAGTTTATCGGCGGGCGGGTTCGAAAAACTGTTTTTT.

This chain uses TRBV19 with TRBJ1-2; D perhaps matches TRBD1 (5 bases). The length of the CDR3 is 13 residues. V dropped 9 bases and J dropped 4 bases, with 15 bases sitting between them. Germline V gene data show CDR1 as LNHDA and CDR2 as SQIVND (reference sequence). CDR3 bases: TGTGCCAGCGCCCTGGGGGGGGGCTATGGCTACACCTTC. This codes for CASALGGGYGYTF.

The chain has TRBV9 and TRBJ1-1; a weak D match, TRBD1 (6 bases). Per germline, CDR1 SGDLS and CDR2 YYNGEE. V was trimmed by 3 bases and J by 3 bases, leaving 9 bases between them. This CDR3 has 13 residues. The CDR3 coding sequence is TGTGCCAGCAGCGGCGAGGGGGACACTGAAGCTTTCTTT. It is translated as CASSGEGDTEAFF. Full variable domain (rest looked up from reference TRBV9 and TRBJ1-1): DSGVTQTPKHLITATGQRVTLRCSPRSGDLSVYWYQQSLDQGLQFLIQYYNGEERAKGNILERFSAQQFPDLHSELNLSSLELGDSALYFCASSGEGDTEAFFGQGTRLTVV.

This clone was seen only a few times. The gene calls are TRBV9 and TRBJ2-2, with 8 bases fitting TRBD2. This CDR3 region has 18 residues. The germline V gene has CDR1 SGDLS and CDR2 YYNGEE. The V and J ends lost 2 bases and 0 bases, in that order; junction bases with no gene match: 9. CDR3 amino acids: CASSVASGGPANTGELFF. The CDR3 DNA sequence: TGTGCCAGCAGCGTTGCCAGCGGGGGACCCGCGAACACCGGGGAGCTGTTTTTT.

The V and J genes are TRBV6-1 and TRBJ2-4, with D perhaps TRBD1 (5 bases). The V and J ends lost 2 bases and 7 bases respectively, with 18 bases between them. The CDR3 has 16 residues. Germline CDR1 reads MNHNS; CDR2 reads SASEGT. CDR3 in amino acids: CASSETPGIVYNIQYF. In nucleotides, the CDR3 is TGTGCCAGCAGTGAAACTCCAGGGATCGTTTACAACATTCAGTACTTC.

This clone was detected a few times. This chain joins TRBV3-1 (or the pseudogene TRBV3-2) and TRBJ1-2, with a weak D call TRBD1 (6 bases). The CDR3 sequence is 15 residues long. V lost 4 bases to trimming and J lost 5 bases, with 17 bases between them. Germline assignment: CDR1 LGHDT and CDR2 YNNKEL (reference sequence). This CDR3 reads CASSPRQAEWYGYTF. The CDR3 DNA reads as TGTGCCAGCAGCCCCCGACAGGCTGAGTGGTATGGCTACACCTTC.

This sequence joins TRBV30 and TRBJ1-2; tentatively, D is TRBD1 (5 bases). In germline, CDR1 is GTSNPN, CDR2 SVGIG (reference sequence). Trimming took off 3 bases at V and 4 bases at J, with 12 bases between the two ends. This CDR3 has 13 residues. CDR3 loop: CAWRSTGGYGYTF. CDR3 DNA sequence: TGTGCCTGGAGATCAACCGGGGGCTATGGCTACACCTTC. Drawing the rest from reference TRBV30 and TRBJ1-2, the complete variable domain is SQTIHQWPATLVQPVGSPLSLECTVEGTSNPNLYWYRQAAGRGLQLLFYSVGIGQISSEVPQNLSASRPQDRQFILSSKKLLLSDSGFYLCAWRSTGGYGYTFGSGTRLTVV.

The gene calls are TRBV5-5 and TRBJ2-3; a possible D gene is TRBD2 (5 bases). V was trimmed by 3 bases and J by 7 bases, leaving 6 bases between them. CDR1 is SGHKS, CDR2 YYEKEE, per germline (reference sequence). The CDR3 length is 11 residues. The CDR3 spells CASSSGYTQYF. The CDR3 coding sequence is TGTGCCAGCAGCTCGGGGTATACGCAGTATTTT.

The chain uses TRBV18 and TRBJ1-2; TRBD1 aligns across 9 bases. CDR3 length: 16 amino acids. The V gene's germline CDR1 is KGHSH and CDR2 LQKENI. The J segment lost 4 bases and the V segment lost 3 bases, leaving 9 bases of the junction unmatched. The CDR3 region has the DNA TGTGCCAGCTCACCGGGAGGGACAGGGAGCCTCTATGGCTACACCTTC. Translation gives CASSPGGTGSLYGYTF. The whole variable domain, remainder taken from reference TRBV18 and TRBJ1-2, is NAGVMQNPRHLVRRRGQEARLRCSPMKGHSHVYWYRQLPEEGLKFMVYLQKENIIDESGMPKERFSAEFPKEGPSILRIQQVVRGDSAAYFCASSPGGTGSLYGYTFGSGTRLTVV.

As DNA, the CDR3 is TGTGCCACCAGCAGACTTCAGGGTTCACCCCTCCACTTT. Protein: CATSRLQGSPLHF. V and J are TRBV15 and TRBJ1-6; weak D call: TRBD1 (5 bases). Trimming left V 2 bases short and J 9 bases short, with 8 bases between. The germline gives CDR1 LNHNV, CDR2 YYDKDF (reference sequence). The CDR3 totals 13 residues.

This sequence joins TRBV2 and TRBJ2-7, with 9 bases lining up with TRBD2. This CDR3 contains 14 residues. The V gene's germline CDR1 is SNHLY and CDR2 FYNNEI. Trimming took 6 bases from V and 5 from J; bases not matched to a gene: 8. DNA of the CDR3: TGTGCCAGCAGCCCAGCGGGGGGAATGGACGAGCAGTACTTC. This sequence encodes CASSPAGGMDEQYF.

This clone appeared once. The CDR3 is CASSLGEAYEQYV. CDR3 nucleotide sequence: TGTGCCAGCAGCTTGGGTGAGGCCTACGAGCAGTACGTC. This chain uses TRBV5-6 with TRBJ2-7; no firm D call. The germline V gene encodes CDR1 SGHDT and CDR2 YYEEEE. The CDR3 runs 13 residues. Trimming stripped 0 bases from V and 2 bases from J, with 6 bases between.

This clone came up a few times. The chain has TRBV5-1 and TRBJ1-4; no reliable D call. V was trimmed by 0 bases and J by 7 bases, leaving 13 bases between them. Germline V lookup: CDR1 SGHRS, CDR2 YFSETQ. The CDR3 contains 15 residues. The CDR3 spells CASSLDNTESEKLFF. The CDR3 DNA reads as TGCGCCAGCAGCTTGGATAACACAGAGAGTGAAAAACTGTTTTTT.

The CDR3, as DNA: TGTGCCAGCGGCGGAGTTGGGAATCAGCCCCAGCATTTT. As protein: CASGGVGNQPQHF. The chain links TRBV6-5 to TRBJ1-5; D gene ambiguous. The CDR3 has 13 residues. Looked up from germline, CDR1 is MNHEY and CDR2 is SVGAGI. The ends were cut back, 8 bases at V and 4 bases at J, with 12 bases in the middle.

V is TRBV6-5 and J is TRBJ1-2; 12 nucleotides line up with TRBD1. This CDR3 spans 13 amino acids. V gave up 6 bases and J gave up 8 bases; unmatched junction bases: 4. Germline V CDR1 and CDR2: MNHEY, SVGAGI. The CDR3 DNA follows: TGTGCCAGCAGGGGACAGGGGGCAGAAGGCTACACCTTC. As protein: CASRGQGAEGYTF.

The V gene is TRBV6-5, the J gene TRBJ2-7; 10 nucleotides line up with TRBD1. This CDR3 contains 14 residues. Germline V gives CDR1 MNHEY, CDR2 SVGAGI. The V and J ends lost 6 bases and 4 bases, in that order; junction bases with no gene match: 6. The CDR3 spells CASRLGQGGYEQYF. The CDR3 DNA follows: TGTGCCAGCAGACTAGGACAGGGGGGATACGAGCAGTACTTC.

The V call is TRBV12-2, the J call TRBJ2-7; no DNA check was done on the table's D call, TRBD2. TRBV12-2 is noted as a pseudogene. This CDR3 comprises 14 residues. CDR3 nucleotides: TGTGCAAGTCGCTTAGTTCCGGGAGCAGGGGAGCAGTACGTC. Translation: CASRLVPGAGEQYV.

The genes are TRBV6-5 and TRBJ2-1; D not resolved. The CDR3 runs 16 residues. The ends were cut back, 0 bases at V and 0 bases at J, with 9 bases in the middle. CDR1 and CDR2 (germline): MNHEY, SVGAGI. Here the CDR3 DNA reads TGTGCCAGCAGTTACTCGGCCCTCTCCTCCTACAATGAGCAGTTCTTC. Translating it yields CASSYSALSSYNEQFF.

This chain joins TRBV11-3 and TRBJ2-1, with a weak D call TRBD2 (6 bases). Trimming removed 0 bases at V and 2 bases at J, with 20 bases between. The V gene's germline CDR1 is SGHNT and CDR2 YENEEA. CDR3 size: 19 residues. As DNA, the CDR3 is TGTGCCAGCAGCTTAGATCGCCTCTTTAGCGGCAGAACCTACAATGAGCAGTTCTTC. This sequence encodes CASSLDRLFSGRTYNEQFF.

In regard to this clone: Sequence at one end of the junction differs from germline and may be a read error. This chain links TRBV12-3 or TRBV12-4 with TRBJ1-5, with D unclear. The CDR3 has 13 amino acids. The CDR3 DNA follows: TGTGCCAGCAGCTTAGACCGAGATCAGCCCCAGCATTTT. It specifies CASSLDRDQPQHF.

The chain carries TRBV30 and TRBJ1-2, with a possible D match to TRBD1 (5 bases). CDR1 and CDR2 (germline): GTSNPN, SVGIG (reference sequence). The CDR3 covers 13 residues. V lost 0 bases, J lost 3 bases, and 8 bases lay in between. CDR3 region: CAWSVGADYGYTF. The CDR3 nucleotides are TGTGCCTGGAGTGTTGGGGCCGACTATGGCTACACCTTC.

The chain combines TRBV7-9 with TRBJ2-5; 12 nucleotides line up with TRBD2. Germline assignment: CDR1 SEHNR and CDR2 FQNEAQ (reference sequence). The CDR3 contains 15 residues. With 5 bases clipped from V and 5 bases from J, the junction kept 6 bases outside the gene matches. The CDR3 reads CASSTLAGGVETQYF. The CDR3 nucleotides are TGTGCCAGCAGCACACTAGCGGGGGGCGTGGAGACCCAGTACTTC. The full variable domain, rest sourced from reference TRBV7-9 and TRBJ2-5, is DTGVSQNPRHKITKRGQNVTFRCDPISEHNRLYWYRQTLGQGPEFLTYFQNEAQLEKSRLLSDRFSAERPKGSFSTLEIQRTEQGDSAMYLCASSTLAGGVETQYFGPGTRLLVL.